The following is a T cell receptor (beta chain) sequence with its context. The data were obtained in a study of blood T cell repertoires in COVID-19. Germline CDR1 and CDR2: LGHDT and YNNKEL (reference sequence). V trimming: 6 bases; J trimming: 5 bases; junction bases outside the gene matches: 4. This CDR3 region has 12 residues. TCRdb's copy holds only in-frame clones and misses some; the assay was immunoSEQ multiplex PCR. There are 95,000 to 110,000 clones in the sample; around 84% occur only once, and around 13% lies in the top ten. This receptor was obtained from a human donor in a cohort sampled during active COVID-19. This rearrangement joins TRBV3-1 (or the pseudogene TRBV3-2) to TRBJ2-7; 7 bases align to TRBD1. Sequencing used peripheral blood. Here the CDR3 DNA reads TGTGCCAGCAGGGACGACAGGGACGAGCAGTACTTC. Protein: CASRDDRDEQYF.